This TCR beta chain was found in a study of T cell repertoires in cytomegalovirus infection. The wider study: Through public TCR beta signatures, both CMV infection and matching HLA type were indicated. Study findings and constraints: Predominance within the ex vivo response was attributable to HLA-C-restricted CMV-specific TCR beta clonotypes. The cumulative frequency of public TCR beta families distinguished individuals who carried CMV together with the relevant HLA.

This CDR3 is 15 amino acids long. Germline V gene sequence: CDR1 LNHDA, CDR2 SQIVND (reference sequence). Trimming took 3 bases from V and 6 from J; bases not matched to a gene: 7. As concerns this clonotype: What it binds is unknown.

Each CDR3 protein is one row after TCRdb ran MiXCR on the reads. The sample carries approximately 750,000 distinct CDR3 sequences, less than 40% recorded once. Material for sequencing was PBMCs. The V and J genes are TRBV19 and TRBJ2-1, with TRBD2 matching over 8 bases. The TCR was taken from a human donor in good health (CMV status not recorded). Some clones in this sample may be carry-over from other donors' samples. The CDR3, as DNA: TGTGCCAGTAGTATTTCCGGGACTAGTCCCAATGAGCAGTTCTTC. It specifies CASSISGTSPNEQFF.